This T cell receptor beta chain was identified in a study of OX40 agonist ivuxolimab in advanced cancers. Study-level background: The patients' treatment was ivuxolimab, an agonistic anti-OX40 (CD134) antibody. Patients enrolled in dose escalation were diagnosed with hepatocellular carcinoma, melanoma, renal cell or head and neck cancer. Broader study findings: Relative to CD4+ cells, CD8+ T cells on average had more expanded clones.

Clones were sequenced by immunoSEQ multiplex PCR, and TCRdb holds only the in-frame ones, with some missing. The profile shows tens of thousands of clones, 90% to 95% of them singletons. Details on this clone: Its cognate antigen is unknown.

This CDR3 spans 16 amino acids. V was clipped by 5 bases and J by 2 bases, with 16 bases between them. CDR1 is LNHDA and CDR2 is SQIVND in the germline V gene (reference sequence). The source was CD4+ or CD8+ T cells sorted from blood, collected in a trial of the OX40 agonist ivuxolimab. The TCR sequence derives from an adult with an advanced solid tumor such as melanoma, head and neck, liver or kidney cancer. The rearrangement links TRBV19 to TRBJ2-1; D possibly corresponds to TRBD2 (5 bases). The CDR3 DNA reads TGTGCCAGTAGTGCCGGACTCCAGTTGACCTACAATGAGCAGTTCTTC. Its protein product is CASSAGLQLTYNEQFF.